This T cell receptor (beta chain) was sequenced during a study of blood T cell repertoires in COVID-19. In the study overall: The samples span acute and convalescent COVID-19 from the United States, Italy and Spain. PBMCs, B-cell-depleted T cells, or T cells were the source of the cDNA or gDNA that made up the material.

The method was immunoSEQ multiplex PCR; TCRdb's version includes in-frame clones alone and lacks a portion of them. The table lists hundreds of thousands of clones, about 87% of them singletons. Trimming removed 0 bases from V and 5 bases from J, with 14 bases in between. Germline CDR1 and CDR2: SGHTS and YDEGEE. This CDR3 is built from 16 residues. This clone was detected only a few times. V gene TRBV5-8 combines with J gene TRBJ1-4; D is unresolved. The clonotype was recovered from a woman under 30 who had recovered from COVID-19. The material sequenced was PBMCs or T cells enriched from blood (not recorded which). This chain's CDR3 is CASSLVEPEGNEKLFF. CDR3 nucleotide sequence: TGTGCCAGCAGCTTGGTTGAGCCCGAGGGAAATGAAAAACTGTTTTTT. Complete variable domain (other parts from reference TRBV5-8 and TRBJ1-4): EAGVTQSPTHLIKTRGQQATLRCSPISGHTSVYWYQQALGLGLQFLLWYDEGEERNRGNFPPRFSGRQFPNYSSELNVNALELEDSALYLCASSLVEPEGNEKLFFGSGTQLSVL.